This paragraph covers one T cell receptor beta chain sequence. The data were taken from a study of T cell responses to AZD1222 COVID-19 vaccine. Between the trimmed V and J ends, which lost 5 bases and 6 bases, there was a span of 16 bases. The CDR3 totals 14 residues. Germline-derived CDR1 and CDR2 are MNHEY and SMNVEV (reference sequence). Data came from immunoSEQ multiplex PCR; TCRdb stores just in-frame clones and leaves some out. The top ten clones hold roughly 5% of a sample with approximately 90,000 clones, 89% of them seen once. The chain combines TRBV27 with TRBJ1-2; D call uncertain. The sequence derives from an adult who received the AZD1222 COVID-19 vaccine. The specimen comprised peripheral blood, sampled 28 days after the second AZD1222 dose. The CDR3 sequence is CASSPISRADGYTF. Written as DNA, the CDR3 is TGTGCCAGCAGTCCCATTTCTCGGGCGGATGGCTACACCTTC.